The clone carrying this T cell receptor (beta chain) turned up a few times. This sample stems from a study of shared clonotypes between healthy human individuals. V gave up 1 base and J gave up 6 bases, with 8 bases separating them. The CDR3 loop spans 12 amino acids. Germline V gene sequence: CDR1 SGDLS, CDR2 YYNGEE. TCRdb's table, derived via immunoSEQ multiplex PCR, lists solely in-frame clones and lacks some. Here the sample spans under 650,000 clones, less than 96% being singletons. V is TRBV9 and J is TRBJ2-7; D unclear. The clonotype originates from a woman aged 25 to 39 in good health. Specimen: naive CD4+ T cells sorted from blood. Subset of the sample: CD45RA+ positively selected. CDR3 DNA: TGTGCCAGCAGCGTAAACCTAGGCGAGCAGTACTTC. It codes for CASSVNLGEQYF.